A single T cell receptor (beta chain) is shown here with its context. This clone's antigen is unknown. The sample holds no much larger clone one base away, and base qualities are not on file. Another Seattle source contributed samples from volunteer blood donors who had recovered from COVID-19. Each collaborating institution followed its own protocols to collect whole blood in K2EDTA tubes. For TCRbeta analysis, collaborators shipped samples in one of three forms: frozen whole blood, isolated PBMCs, or DNA extracted from either of those sample types. From the germline V gene (reference sequence), CDR1 is LNHDA and CDR2 is SQIVND. From the cysteine up to the phenylalanine, the CDR3 has a length of 17 residues. The retained sequence is limited to the CDR3, 51 bases, with the frame set at the first base. V is pruned by 4 bases and J by 5 bases, leaving 9 bases of the junction without a gene match. The sample comes from a study of blood T cell repertoires in COVID-19 (TCRdb year 2020). The study in broad terms: The collaborator samples originated in the United States, Italy and Spain and spanned the acute and convalescent phases of COVID-19. Where available, HLA class I and class II types were obtained from metadata supplied by the sample provider rather than from assay-based typing. The repertoires were released in a freely available public database intended as a resource for research on the immune response to SARS-CoV-2. The sample metadata nearly always contained a de-identified subject ID, COVID-19 status, age in years and sex. Samples were obtained from the ongoing ImmuneRACE study (first 160 participants) and from over 1,000 subjects provided by 6 global collaborators. The prospective study material was composed of cDNA or gDNA derived from T cells, B-cell-depleted T cells, or PBMCs. The dataset comprised deeply sampled blood TCRbeta repertoires from subjects exposed to, actively infected with, or recovered from COVID-19. Paper-wide results and their limitations: How much clinical and demographic metadata was included differed by source and by participant, and the metadata was provided uncurated.

TCRbeta CDR3 regions were amplified from genomic DNA using the immunoSEQ Assay, a bias-controlled multiplex PCR. Under the source paper's analysis protocol: Nucleated cell counts per sample were estimated from amplification of reference gene primers within the assay. Sequence reads were collapsed and filtered to measure the absolute abundance of every unique TCRbeta CDR3 rearrangement. For each sample, productive Simpson clonality was calculated as the square root of Simpson's diversity index over productive rearrangements. TCRdb stores this immuneACCESS table with in-frame sequences only. Part of the clones is absent; in the studies checked, under half of the shortfall reflects unresolved V genes, and no reason is known for the rest. That table gives V, J and clone size, and the DNA gave D and trimming. This sample gives about 260,000 clones in total; 83% of them show up just once. The ten top clones hold roughly a tenth of the sample.

Sequencing used peripheral blood. The V and J segments used are TRBV19 and TRBJ1-6; TRBD1 agrees with 9 junctional bases. The clonotype comes from a woman aged 45-65 years who had recovered from COVID-19. The CDR3 is CASSTNPGTGHNSPLHF. The DNA is TGTGCCAGTAGTACAAACCCCGGGACAGGGCATAATTCACCCCTCCACTTT.